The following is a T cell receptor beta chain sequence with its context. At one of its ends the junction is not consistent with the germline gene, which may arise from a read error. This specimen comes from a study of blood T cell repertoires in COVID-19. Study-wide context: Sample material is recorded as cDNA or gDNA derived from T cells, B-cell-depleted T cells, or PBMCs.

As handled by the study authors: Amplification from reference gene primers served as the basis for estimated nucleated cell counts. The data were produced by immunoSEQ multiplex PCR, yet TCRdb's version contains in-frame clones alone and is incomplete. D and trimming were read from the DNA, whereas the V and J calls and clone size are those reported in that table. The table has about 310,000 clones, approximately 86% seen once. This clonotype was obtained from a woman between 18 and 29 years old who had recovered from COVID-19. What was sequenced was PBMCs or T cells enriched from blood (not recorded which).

Written as DNA, the CDR3 is TGTGCCTGGTCCCAGAAGACAGATTTGAACACTGAAACTTTCTTT. Residues: CAWSQKTDLNTETFF. The chain carries TRBV30 and TRBJ1-1; D might be TRBD1 (5 bases). The CDR3 runs 15 residues. From germline, CDR1 is GTSNPN and CDR2 SVGIG (reference sequence).